Listed below are T cell receptor beta chains from one sample, sequenced in a study of CD8 T cells in ankylosing spondylitis. In TCRdb, the 5' RACE reads were re-called with MiXCR into one record per CDR3 protein. The sample yields 650,000 to 800,000 distinct CDR3 sequences, roughly 19% seen once. The source material was blood, either unsorted or a sorted T cell fraction (not recorded which). These receptors came from a male donor with ankylosing spondylitis. The CDR3 runs from the conserved cysteine through the conserved F or W. D genes are given only for firm matches. The size entry is marked missing in some rows and otherwise reads once, few, many or a size class.

TRBV29-1	TRBD2	TRBJ2-7	few	CSVGAGVSYEQYF	TGCAGCGTTGGGGCGGGGGTCTCCTACGAGCAGTACTTC
TRBV9	-	TRBJ2-7	few	CASSVEVYEQYF	TGTGCCAGCAGCGTAGAAGTCTACGAGCAGTACTTC
TRBV5-1	-	TRBJ2-1	-	CASSLAPVVRNEQFF	TGCGCCAGCAGCTTGGCCCCGGTAGTGCGCAATGAGCAGTTCTTC
TRBV7-9	-	TRBJ1-1	-	CASSPEGYTEAFF	TGTGCCAGCAGCCCAGAAGGGTACACTGAAGCTTTCTTT
TRBV27	TRBD1	TRBJ1-1	-	CASSDRVGTEAFF	TGTGCCAGCAGCGACAGGGTGGGCACTGAAGCTTTCTTT
TRBV20-1	-	TRBJ1-1	-	CSTTGNMNTEAFF	TGCAGCACGACGGGGAACATGAACACTGAAGCTTTCTTT
TRBV12-3/TRBV12-4	-	TRBJ1-5	-	CASSFLRINQPQHF	TGTGCCAGCAGTTTCCTCAGGATCAATCAGCCCCAGCATTTT
TRBV11-2	TRBD2	TRBJ2-1	few	CASKSGITYNEQFF	TGTGCCAGCAAGAGCGGGATAACATACAATGAGCAGTTCTTC
TRBV29-1	-	TRBJ2-2	few	CSVAGGAEGGGELFF	TGCAGCGTTGCGGGGGGAGCGGAGGGGGGCGGGGAGCTGTTTTTT
TRBV14	-	TRBJ2-1	-	CASSRRNPWDNEQFF	TGTGCCAGCAGCCGGCGCAACCCTTGGGACAATGAGCAGTTCTTC
TRBV19	-	TRBJ2-1	few	CASSNGANEQFF	TGTGCCAGTAGCAACGGGGCTAATGAGCAGTTCTTC
TRBV5-1	TRBD1	TRBJ2-7	-	CASSRLGDRVHEQYF	TGCGCCAGCAGTCGACTCGGGGACAGGGTGCACGAGCAGTACTTC